The 29 T cell receptor beta chains reported below all come from one sample, sequenced in a study of post-analysis software for immune sequencing data. cDNA libraries for TCR beta contained unique molecular identifiers. MiXCR, run by TCRdb on the PCR reads, gives a single entry per CDR3 protein. The sample comprises 150,000 to 200,000 distinct CDR3 sequences, roughly 35% of which are singletons, and 25% to 35% rests with the top ten. Source: blood, taken after autologous hematopoietic stem cell transplantation. The receptor set was obtained from a girl between 5 and 17 years old with multiple sclerosis.

The chain is built from TRBV3-1 and TRBJ2-3, with 8 positions matching TRBD2. The CDR3 sequence is 17 residues long. The junction had 7 bases not matched to a gene; V was cut back by 1 base and J by 1 base. Germline-derived CDR1 and CDR2 are LGHDT and YNNKEL (reference sequence). The CDR3 protein is CASSQVAATSGTDTQYF. CDR3 nucleotides: TGTGCCAGCAGCCAAGTCGCCGCGACTAGCGGCACAGATACGCAGTATTTT.

Many counts were recorded for this clonotype. The chain uses TRBV12-3 or TRBV12-4 and TRBJ1-1, with unresolved D. The CDR3 totals 12 residues. V lost 5 bases, J lost 6 bases, and 10 bases lay in between. In DNA, the CDR3 is TGTGCCAGCAGTCCCGGACCCGCTGAAGCTTTCTTT. Translated: CASSPGPAEAFF.

This clonotype was seen more than once but under ten times. The V gene is TRBV9, the J gene TRBJ2-5; D is undetermined. V was cut by 0 bases and J by 5 bases, with 14 bases left in between. The CDR3 spans 15 residues. Germline V gene lookup returns CDR1 SGDLS and CDR2 YYNGEE. As DNA, the CDR3 is TGTGCCAGCAGCGTAGAGGCAGTAACTGGGGAGACCCAGTACTTC. Protein sequence: CASSVEAVTGETQYF.

This clonotype has a handful of counts. The chain joins TRBV20-1 to TRBJ2-7, with D maybe TRBD2 (6 bases). This CDR3 comprises 12 residues. V was shortened by 3 bases and J by 2 bases, with 8 bases between the two germline ends. Germline CDR1 is DFQATT and CDR2 is SNEGSKA (reference sequence). The CDR3 sequence: CSASGSAYEQYF. Here the CDR3 DNA reads TGCAGTGCTAGCGGGAGTGCCTACGAGCAGTACTTC.

Points on this clonotype: A much larger clonotype is one base distant, so this may be a read error. This chain uses TRBV6-4 with TRBJ2-3; 10 bases line up with TRBD2. J lost 1 base, V lost 6 bases, and 4 bases had no gene match. CDR1 MRHNA and CDR2 SNTAGT come from the germline V gene. This CDR3 has 15 residues. The CDR3 here is CASSVAGGGTDTQYF. CDR3 DNA: TGTGCCAGCAGCGTAGCGGGAGGAGGCACAGATACGCAGTATTTT.

J is TRBJ2-7 and V is TRBV7-2; 9 nucleotides align to TRBD1. The last part of the DNA fits TRBJ2-5 better; the J call may be wrong. Germline V gene lookup returns CDR1 SGHTA and CDR2 FQGNSA. The CDR3 length is 14 residues. The CDR3 DNA is TGTGCCAGCAACTTTCCCGACAGGGGGGAGACCCAGTACTTC. Translated: CASNFPDRGETQYF.

The sample holds a few counts of this clonotype. The V and J genes are TRBV11-2 and TRBJ2-1, with 7 bases aligning to TRBD2. The CDR3 consists of 18 residues. Germline V gene lookup returns CDR1 SGHAT and CDR2 FQNNGV. Losses at the gene ends were 2 bases for V and 6 bases for J; bases not matched to a gene: 16. The CDR3 DNA reads as TGTGCCAGCAGCTTAAATTGGGAGGGGCGGGGCCGGGGCAATGAGCAGTTCTTC. Translated, it gives CASSLNWEGRGRGNEQFF.

V usage is TRBV12-3 or TRBV12-4 and J usage is TRBJ1-5; no firm D call. V lost 7 bases to trimming and J lost 11 bases, with 15 bases between them. The CDR3 has 12 residues. CDR3 in amino acids: CASTTRGMAQHF. CDR3 DNA: TGTGCCAGCACAACCCGGGGTATGGCCCAGCATTTT.

This clonotype was counted a single time. The V call is TRBV6-2 or TRBV6-3, the J call TRBJ2-3; TRBD2 is a possible D gene (6 bases). The CDR3 is made up of 15 amino acids. Germline assignment: CDR1 MNHEY and CDR2 SVGEGT. V was pared by 8 bases and J by 2 bases, with 17 bases between. CDR3 nucleotides: TGTGCCAGCCGAAACGACGCGGGACCCACAGATACGCAGTATTTT. This gives the protein CASRNDAGPTDTQYF.

This clonotype was seen only a few times. The V gene is TRBV14, the J gene TRBJ1-1; weak D call: TRBD1 (5 bases). CDR1 and CDR2 from the germline V gene are SGHDN and FVKESK. Trimming removed 1 base at V and 4 bases at J, with 19 bases between. The CDR3 spans 17 residues. CDR3 nucleotides: TGTGCCAGCAGCCAAGTTCAACTCGGGACGCCGGGCACTGAAGCTTTCTTT. Translated: CASSQVQLGTPGTEAFF. The full variable domain, completed using reference TRBV14 and TRBJ1-1, is EAGVTQFPSHSVIEKGQTVTLRCDPISGHDNLYWYRRVMGKEIKFLLHFVKESKQDESGMPNNRFLAERTGGTYSTLKVQPAELEDSGVYFCASSQVQLGTPGTEAFFGQGTRLTVV.

The rearrangement uses TRBV7-8 and TRBJ2-5; 8 bases fit TRBD1. CDR1 SGHVS and CDR2 FQNEAQ come from the germline V gene. CDR3 length: 13 residues. The V and J ends lost 4 bases and 12 bases, in that order; junction bases with no gene match: 10. The CDR3 spells CASSSHGQGVEYF. The CDR3 DNA follows: TGTGCCAGCAGCTCACATGGACAGGGTGTTGAGTACTTC.

This clonotype has only a few counts. The J gene is TRBJ2-1, the V gene TRBV27; D remains unclear. Germline V gene lookup returns CDR1 MNHEY and CDR2 SMNVEV (reference sequence). CDR3 size: 14 residues. V lost 3 bases to trimming and J lost 1 base, with 7 bases between them. The CDR3 DNA follows: TGTGCCAGCAGTTTCCAGAGATCCTACAATGAGCAGTTCTTC. This encodes CASSFQRSYNEQFF.

As to this clonotype: A read error may explain this, as a much larger clone is one base away. Written as DNA, the CDR3 is TGTGCCAGCAGCTTCATGCGTAGCTTCGCAGATACGCAGTATTTT. As protein: CASSFMRSFADTQYF. The V call is TRBV11-2, the J call TRBJ2-3; D is uncertain. Looked up from germline, CDR1 is SGHAT and CDR2 is FQNNGV. V was pared by 3 bases and J by 4 bases, with 14 bases between. The CDR3 runs to 15 residues.

This clonotype was detected many times. The chain has TRBV7-2 and TRBJ2-1; perhaps TRBD2 as D (5 bases). The CDR3 sequence is 17 residues long. From germline, CDR1 is SGHTA and CDR2 FQGNSA. Trimming took off 3 bases at V and 0 bases at J, with 15 bases between the two ends. The CDR3: CASSFGLTRGSYNEQFF. For the CDR3, the DNA is TGTGCCAGCAGCTTTGGGTTAACTCGGGGCTCCTACAATGAGCAGTTCTTC. Using reference TRBV7-2 and TRBJ2-1 for the parts outside the CDR3, the full variable domain is GAGVSQSPSNKVTEKGKDVELRCDPISGHTALYWYRQSLGQGLEFLIYFQGNSAPDKSGLPSDRFSAERTGGSVSTLTIQRTQQEDSAVYLCASSFGLTRGSYNEQFFGPGTRLTVL.

The V call is TRBV20-1, the J call TRBJ1-1; TRBD1 might be the D (6 bases). V was clipped by 5 bases and J by 4 bases, with 14 bases between them. In germline, CDR1 is DFQATT, CDR2 SNEGSKA (reference sequence). The CDR3 has 13 residues. The CDR3 sequence: CSAPSAGATEAFF. The CDR3 coding sequence is TGCAGTGCTCCCTCGGCGGGGGCCACTGAAGCTTTCTTT.

The V call is TRBV12-3 or TRBV12-4, the J call TRBJ2-7; D is perhaps TRBD2 (7 bases). V was pared by 4 bases and J by 0 bases, with 13 bases between. This CDR3 is 15 amino acids long. DNA for the CDR3: TGTGCCAGCAGTTGGGGGGCTAGCGGCTCCTACGAGCAGTACTTC. This encodes CASSWGASGSYEQYF.

V gene TRBV7-9 combines with J gene TRBJ1-4; tentatively, D is TRBD1 (5 bases). Germline-derived CDR1 and CDR2 are SEHNR and FQNEAQ (reference sequence). The CDR3 spans 14 residues. V dropped 2 bases and J dropped 3 bases, with 7 bases sitting between them. The CDR3 DNA reads as TGTGCCAGCAGCTTACAGGGTTCTAATGAAAAACTGTTTTTT. Protein: CASSLQGSNEKLFF.

This clonotype was observed at least ten times. The rearrangement links TRBV20-1 to TRBJ2-1; 11 positions agree with TRBD2. The CDR3 runs 16 residues. Germline CDR1 and CDR2: DFQATT and SNEGSKA (reference sequence). Unmatched junction bases numbered 9, after V lost 1 base and J lost 7 bases. In nucleotides, the CDR3 is TGCAGTGCTAGAGCCCTAGCGGGAGGCCCGGTAAATGAGCAGTTCTTC. Protein product: CSARALAGGPVNEQFF.

The rearrangement joins TRBV6-5 to TRBJ2-7; D is perhaps TRBD2 (5 bases). In germline, CDR1 is MNHEY, CDR2 SVGAGI. This CDR3 spans 15 amino acids. Between the trimmed V and J ends, which lost 6 bases and 5 bases, there was a span of 20 bases. This CDR3 is CASRKPEVSAHEQYF. DNA of the CDR3: TGTGCCAGCAGGAAACCGGAGGTGAGCGCCCACGAGCAGTACTTC.

Points on this clonotype: A read error may explain this, as a much larger clone is one base away. V is TRBV29-1 and J is TRBJ2-3; no firm D call. CDR3 length: 13 residues. V was clipped by 7 bases and J by 4 bases, with 15 bases between them. Looked up from germline, CDR1 is SQVTM and CDR2 is ANQGSEA. The CDR3 spells CSAVRMGSDTQYF. DNA for the CDR3: TGCAGCGCTGTAAGGATGGGGTCAGATACGCAGTATTTT.

This clonotype was seen many times. The chain uses TRBV28 and TRBJ2-3, with TRBD2 as a possible D gene (6 bases). CDR3 length equals 13 residues. The germline V gene encodes CDR1 MDHEN and CDR2 SYDVKM. V was pared by 10 bases and J by 3 bases, with 14 bases between. The CDR3 DNA sequence: TGTGCCACCCTCAGGAGGGATACAGATACGCAGTATTTT. Residues: CATLRRDTDTQYF.

This chain joins TRBV12-3 or TRBV12-4 and TRBJ2-6, with a weak D call TRBD2 (5 bases). V lost 3 bases to trimming and J lost 3 bases, with 15 bases between them. This CDR3 has 17 amino acids. DNA of the CDR3: TGTGCCAGCAGTTTCAGAGGGCTTAGGGATGGGGCCAACGTCCTGACTTTC. Protein: CASSFRGLRDGANVLTF.

V usage is TRBV20-1 and J usage is TRBJ1-1; tentative D call: TRBD1 (6 bases). This CDR3 has 14 amino acids. V dropped 2 bases and J dropped 6 bases, with 16 bases sitting between them. Germline CDR1 is DFQATT and CDR2 is SNEGSKA (reference sequence). The CDR3 loop is CSARWGAEPAEAFF. DNA of the CDR3: TGCAGTGCTAGATGGGGGGCTGAACCCGCTGAAGCTTTCTTT.

Concerning this clonotype itself: This could be a read error, since a much larger clone is one nucleotide away. The chain joins TRBV3-1 to TRBJ2-1, with D tentatively TRBD2 (6 bases). The J call may be in error: the DNA end matches TRBJ2-7 better. The length of the CDR3 is 12 residues. Germline CDR1 LGHDT, CDR2 YNNKEL (reference sequence). The CDR3 coding sequence is TGTGCCAGCAGCCAAGGGGGGGTCGAGCAGTACTTC. Residues: CASSQGGVEQYF.

Many counts were recorded for this clonotype. The chain combines TRBV18 with TRBJ2-1; D not certain. V shed 6 bases and J shed 2 bases, with 14 bases lying between them. The CDR3 has 15 residues. Germline-derived CDR1 and CDR2 are KGHSH and LQKENI. The CDR3 bases are TGTGCCAGCTCCCCGACCGGCGGTGCCTACAATGAGCAGTTCTTC. This gives the protein CASSPTGGAYNEQFF.

CDR3 in amino acids: CASSPRGQGAREQYF. The CDR3 DNA is TGTGCCAGCAGTCCCCGGGGACAGGGGGCGCGTGAGCAGTACTTC. The chain uses TRBV28 and TRBJ2-7; the match to TRBD1 covers 12 bases. V trimming: 5 bases; J trimming: 7 bases; junction bases outside the gene matches: 9. CDR1 MDHEN and CDR2 SYDVKM come from the germline V gene. The CDR3 covers 15 residues.

This clonotype has only a few counts. The gene calls are TRBV28 and TRBJ2-4, with D perhaps matching TRBD2 (7 bases). The J call is doubtful: the DNA matches TRBJ2-5 better. The germline gives CDR1 MDHEN, CDR2 SYDVKM. The CDR3 spans 16 residues. The CDR3 DNA reads as TGTGCCAGCAGTCTCAGGAAGGGAAGGGAGGGGGTGACCCAGTACTTC. Its translation is CASSLRKGREGVTQYF.

This chain connects TRBV4-2 to TRBJ2-1, with D possibly being TRBD1 or TRBD2 (6 bases each). Germline V lookup: CDR1 LGHNA, CDR2 YNFKEQ. This CDR3 contains 15 residues. The V end was cut by 5 bases, the J end by 7 bases, with 18 bases between. CDR3 loop: CASSARSGGRNEQFF. CDR3 in DNA: TGTGCCAGCAGCGCCAGGTCTGGGGGGCGTAATGAGCAGTTCTTC.

Only one count was recorded for this clonotype. The chain has TRBV4-1 and TRBJ1-4; D not certain. V was cut by 2 bases and J by 3 bases, with 10 bases left in between. From germline, CDR1 is MGHRA and CDR2 YSYEKL. The CDR3 extends over 15 amino acids. CDR3 protein: CASSQPTLANEKLFF. CDR3 DNA: TGCGCCAGCAGCCAACCCACCCTGGCTAATGAAAAACTGTTTTTT.